The 30 T cell receptor beta chains below were found in one sample sequenced in a study of CXCR3-negative and CXCR3-positive naive CD8 T cells. Carrying UMI labels, the TRB cDNA libraries were prepared through 5' RACE. From the 5' RACE reads, TCRdb lists one entry per CDR3 protein and no DNA. This sample's table has over 70,000 distinct CDR3 sequences. Input material: naive CXCR3- CD8+ T cells from blood. Subset denoted: CD45RO-CCR7+CD27+CD95- naive CD8+ T cells lacking CXCR3 (TNR3-). The receptors come from a human donor in good health. Some clones in this sample may be carry-over from other donors' samples.

Here the CDR3 reads CASSLDGGNYEQYF. The gene calls are TRBV5-6 and TRBJ2-7; TCRdb's D call of TRBD1 is untestable without DNA. Germline CDR1 SGHDT, CDR2 YYEEEE. The CDR3 has 14 amino acids.

The chain joins TRBV3-1 to TRBJ1-5; TCRdb designates TRBD1, a call that cannot be tested without DNA. The CDR3 length is 15 residues. From germline, CDR1 is LGHDT and CDR2 YNNKEL (reference sequence). CDR3 sequence reads: CASSQDGAGVQPQHF.

The chain uses TRBV12-3 or TRBV12-4 and TRBJ2-7; lacking DNA, the TRBD1 call made by TCRdb goes unchecked. The length of the CDR3 is 12 residues. CDR3: CASSSRVYEQYF.

The genes are TRBV7-2 and TRBJ1-2. In germline, CDR1 is SGHTA, CDR2 FQGNSA. This CDR3 has 14 residues. This CDR3 reads CASSFGGAYYGYTF.

This chain uses TRBV7-9 with TRBJ2-7; TCRdb outputs TRBD1, but without DNA this stays unchecked. Germline V CDR1 and CDR2: SEHNR, FQNEAQ (reference sequence). This CDR3 is built from 15 residues. The CDR3 sequence: CASSPPMGRSYEQYF.

The genes are TRBV12-3 or TRBV12-4 and TRBJ2-1; there is no DNA to check the TCRdb D call of TRBD1. The CDR3 totals 15 residues. CDR3: CASSFGDGEGDEQFF.

The rearrangement uses TRBV25-1 and TRBJ1-2. Germline assignment: CDR1 MGHDK and CDR2 SYGVNS. The CDR3 contains 13 residues. The CDR3: CASRDQTNYGYTF.

The chain links TRBV4-2 to TRBJ2-7; the TCRdb call, TRBD1, lacks DNA for checking. CDR1 and CDR2 from the germline V gene are LGHNA and YNFKEQ. The CDR3 has 15 amino acids. The CDR3 sequence: CASSQEGDNSYEQYF.

The chain recombines TRBV7-9 with TRBJ1-4; absent DNA, TCRdb's TRBD1 call cannot be checked. The V gene's germline CDR1 is SEHNR and CDR2 FQNEAQ (reference sequence). This CDR3 comprises 14 residues. The CDR3 sequence is CASSGDRGPEKLFF.

The genes are TRBV7-8 and TRBJ2-7. The CDR3 totals 15 residues. In germline, CDR1 is SGHVS, CDR2 FQNEAQ. CDR3: CASSPETGGAYEQYF.

The chain has TRBV20-1 and TRBJ2-3; TCRdb reports TRBD2, a call that lacks DNA to check it against. Germline V gives CDR1 DFQATT, CDR2 SNEGSKA (reference sequence). The CDR3 spans 15 residues. CDR3 in amino acids: CSASSYERPTDTQYF.

The chain uses TRBV12-3 or TRBV12-4 and TRBJ2-1; without DNA, the TCRdb call of TRBD1 cannot be checked. The CDR3 has 15 amino acids. CDR3 loop: CASSSTGEGYNEQFF.

The chain uses TRBV10-3 and TRBJ2-1; TCRdb's D call of TRBD2 is untestable without DNA. There are 20 residues in the CDR3. Germline V lookup: CDR1 ENHRY, CDR2 SYGVKD. The CDR3: CAISEGLVTSGGAGLNEQFF.

The chain has TRBV12-3 or TRBV12-4 and TRBJ2-3. The CDR3 sequence is 14 residues long. Here the CDR3 reads CASSFATSTDTQYF.

V gene TRBV5-1 combines with J gene TRBJ1-1; the D call from TCRdb, TRBD1, cannot be confirmed without DNA. CDR3 length: 15 amino acids. CDR1 and CDR2 (germline): SGHRS, YFSETQ. CDR3 region: CASSLDRGLGVEAFF. Together with reference TRBV5-1 and TRBJ1-1, the CDR3 gives the full variable domain: KAGVTQTPRYLIKTRGQQVTLSCSPISGHRSVSWYQQTPGQGLQFLFEYFSETQRNKGNFPGRFSGRQFSNSRSEMNVSTLELGDSALYLCASSLDRGLGVEAFFGQGTRLTVV.

This rearrangement joins TRBV20-1 to TRBJ2-7; there is no DNA to check the TCRdb D call of TRBD1. The CDR3 contains 15 residues. Per the germline V gene, CDR1 is DFQATT and CDR2 is SNEGSKA (reference sequence). The CDR3 loop is CSARDTLTVTYEQYF.

The rearrangement links TRBV28 to TRBJ2-7; TCRdb lists TRBD2, though no DNA is available to test this call. Germline V gene data show CDR1 as MDHEN and CDR2 as SYDVKM. The CDR3 runs to 16 residues. The CDR3 is CASSSERDPPYYEQYF.

This chain links TRBV20-1 with TRBJ2-1; TCRdb's D call, TRBD2, is unchecked because there is no DNA. There are 14 residues in the CDR3. CDR1 and CDR2 from the germline V gene are DFQATT and SNEGSKA (reference sequence). This chain's CDR3 is CSAPIAGGPDEQFF.

The chain is built from TRBV20-1 and TRBJ2-1. CDR1 is DFQATT, CDR2 SNEGSKA, per germline (reference sequence). The CDR3 extends over 15 amino acids. CDR3 in amino acids: CSASGGVSSYNEQFF.

The gene calls are TRBV7-6 and TRBJ2-7; TCRdb's D call of TRBD2 is untestable without DNA. Germline CDR1 and CDR2: SGHVS and FNYEAQ. This CDR3 has 14 amino acids. The chain's CDR3 is CASSLFSGKGEQYF.

This chain uses TRBV9 with TRBJ2-3. Germline V CDR1 and CDR2: SGDLS, YYNGEE. The CDR3 contains 15 residues. CDR3 sequence reads: CASSVQIAWTDTQYF.

The chain combines TRBV28 with TRBJ1-4; TCRdb proposes TRBD1, but this gene call is untestable without DNA. The CDR3 covers 14 residues. The germline gives CDR1 MDHEN, CDR2 SYDVKM. This CDR3 is CASRGQNHNEKLFF.

Here the CDR3 reads CASSLGPGQGYEQYF. This chain uses TRBV11-3 with TRBJ2-7; TCRdb outputs TRBD1, but without DNA this stays unchecked. Per the germline V gene, CDR1 is SGHNT and CDR2 is YENEEA. There are 15 residues in the CDR3. Using reference TRBV11-3 and TRBJ2-7 for the parts outside the CDR3, the full variable domain is EAGVVQSPRYKIIEKKQPVAFWCNPISGHNTLYWYLQNLGQGPELLIRYENEEAVDDSQLPKDRFSAERLKGVDSTLKIQPAELGDSAVYLCASSLGPGQGYEQYFGPGTRLTVT.

This CDR3 reads CASSHTDRHDTGELFF. This chain uses TRBV11-2 with TRBJ2-2; TCRdb's assignment of TRBD1 cannot be checked, as there is no DNA. This CDR3 contains 16 residues. Germline assignment: CDR1 SGHAT and CDR2 FQNNGV.

This chain uses TRBV6-5 with TRBJ1-1; absent DNA, TCRdb's TRBD1 call cannot be checked. Germline V gene data show CDR1 as MNHEY and CDR2 as SVGAGI. The CDR3 length is 14 residues. CDR3 residues: CASSLDIQGTEAFF.

The V call is TRBV28, the J call TRBJ2-7; the D call of TRBD2 rests on TCRdb alone, since no DNA is present to check it. Per the germline V gene, CDR1 is MDHEN and CDR2 is SYDVKM. The CDR3 consists of 17 residues. CDR3 sequence: CASSFPTTSGFSYEQYF.

The rearrangement uses TRBV6-4 and TRBJ1-2; there is no DNA to check the TCRdb D call of TRBD1. Germline loops: CDR1 MRHNA, CDR2 SNTAGT. The CDR3 contains 15 residues. CDR3 in amino acids: CASSDSTGETYGYTF.

This chain connects TRBV15 to TRBJ2-2; absent DNA, TCRdb's TRBD2 call cannot be checked. Germline V gives CDR1 LNHNV, CDR2 YYDKDF (reference sequence). The CDR3 totals 15 residues. CDR3 in amino acids: CATVRAGMNAGELFF.

V and J are TRBV19 and TRBJ2-1; the TRBD2 assignment by TCRdb is unverifiable without DNA. Germline V lookup: CDR1 LNHDA, CDR2 SQIVND (reference sequence). The CDR3 totals 14 residues. This CDR3 is CASSILAITNEQFF.

V usage is TRBV4-1 and J usage is TRBJ2-7. The CDR3 is 17 amino acids. Germline CDR1 reads MGHRA; CDR2 reads YSYEKL. Here the CDR3 reads CASSQVLVRETSYEQYF.